This is a list of T cell receptor beta chains from one sample in a study of vaccination and CD4 T cells after COVID-19. For these receptors, no antigen is known. In TCRdb, the PCR reads were re-called with MiXCR into one record per CDR3 protein. Of about 14,000 distinct CDR3 sequences listed, around two fifths were seen once; the top ten hold about a sixth. Material: cultured CD4+ T cells from blood. These receptors came from a human donor with COVID-19. Both conserved end residues are part of each CDR3. The D gene is left open where the match is weak. The size field is filled for only some rows; it gives once, few, many or a size class.

D gene: -
V gene: TRBV20-1
clone size: few
J gene: TRBJ1-5
CDR3 DNA: TGCAGTGCTAGGGGTGACATGGGGTCTAGCAATCAGCCCCAGCATTTT
CDR3 protein: CSARGDMGSSNQPQHF

D gene: TRBD2
V gene: TRBV20-1
clone size: few
J gene: TRBJ2-7
CDR3 DNA: TGCAGTGCGCCCCCTAGCGGATCCTACGAGCAGTACTTC
CDR3 protein: CSAPPSGSYEQYF

D gene: -
V gene: TRBV2
clone size: -
J gene: TRBJ2-1
CDR3 DNA: TGTGCCAGCAGTGATAGGGATAGCTCCTACAATGAGCAGTTCTTC
CDR3 protein: CASSDRDSSYNEQFF

D gene: TRBD1
V gene: TRBV20-1
clone size: -
J gene: TRBJ2-6
CDR3 DNA: TGCAGTGCTAGAGATTTGGACAGGGGCAACTCTGGGGCCAACGTCCTGACTTTC
CDR3 protein: CSARDLDRGNSGANVLTF

D gene: -
V gene: TRBV24-1
clone size: few
J gene: TRBJ1-1
CDR3 DNA: TGTGCCACCATCCCAACCCCGGGAGGAGCTTTCTTT
CDR3 protein: CATIPTPGGAFF

D gene: -
V gene: TRBV7-3
clone size: few
J gene: TRBJ1-2
CDR3 DNA: TGTGCCAGCAGCTTATTTGGCAGGGGACCTGATGGCTACACCTTC
CDR3 protein: CASSLFGRGPDGYTF

D gene: -
V gene: TRBV2
clone size: -
J gene: TRBJ2-5
CDR3 DNA: TGTGCCAGCAGTGAGTACAGGCTACAAGAGACCCAGTACTTC
CDR3 protein: CASSEYRLQETQYF

D gene: -
V gene: TRBV30
clone size: once
J gene: TRBJ1-4
CDR3 DNA: TGTGCCTGGAGGGGGACGGTACTAGGTGAAAAACTGTTTTTT
CDR3 protein: CAWRGTVLGEKLFF

D gene: -
V gene: TRBV12-3/TRBV12-4
clone size: -
J gene: TRBJ1-2
CDR3 DNA: TGTGCCAGCAGTCCCAGTCTCTATGGCTACACCTTC
CDR3 protein: CASSPSLYGYTF

D gene: -
V gene: TRBV15
clone size: few
J gene: TRBJ2-1
CDR3 DNA: TGTGCCACCAGCAGAGGAGTGGCGGGCTACTCCTACAATGAGCAGTTCTTC
CDR3 protein: CATSRGVAGYSYNEQFF

D gene: TRBD2
V gene: TRBV10-3
clone size: -
J gene: TRBJ2-1
CDR3 DNA: TGTGCCATCAACCGGGGACTAGCGGGAAAGAGGGATGAGCAGTTCTTC
CDR3 protein: CAINRGLAGKRDEQFF

D gene: TRBD1
V gene: TRBV6-1
clone size: -
J gene: TRBJ1-2
CDR3 DNA: TGTGCCAGCGCTAACAGGGGGCAAGAGAATGGCTACACCTTC
CDR3 protein: CASANRGQENGYTF

D gene: TRBD1
V gene: TRBV18
clone size: -
J gene: TRBJ1-5
CDR3 DNA: TGTGCCAGCTCACTTCTCAGCGGGACAGGGAAATATAGCAATCAGCCCCAGCATTTT
CDR3 protein: CASSLLSGTGKYSNQPQHF